This TCR beta chain is from a study of cytomegalovirus exposure and HLA in healthy donors. For the study at large: Unique TCRs numbering about 85 million, obtained from HLA-typed donors, made up an early data release.

Amplification used 60 Vbeta primers and 13 Jbeta primers. The data were produced by immunoSEQ multiplex PCR, yet TCRdb's version contains in-frame clones alone and is incomplete. The sample includes approximately 190,000 clones, roughly 82% of them seen just once. Per germline, CDR1 SGHVT and CDR2 SQSDAQ. V lost 1 base and J 2 bases, leaving 15 bases between the germline ends. The CDR3 spans 17 residues. The chain links TRBV7-4 to TRBJ2-4; D is perhaps TRBD1 (5 bases). The sequencing sample was made of PBMCs. The sequence came from a woman in her forties or fifties in good health and CMV-seropositive. DNA of the CDR3: TGTGCCAGCAGCTTAGGGTGTCAGGGTGAGTCCAAAAACATTCAGTACTTC. Translating it yields CASSLGCQGESKNIQYF.